Described below is a single T cell receptor beta chain sequence and its context. The data derive from a study of blood T cell repertoires in COVID-19. Study in general: Samples came from the United States, Italy and Spain, spanning acute and convalescent COVID-19. Nucleic acid was either cDNA or gDNA, and it came from T cells, B-cell-depleted T cells, or PBMCs.

CDR3 length: 17 residues. The V end lost 7 bases, the J end lost 1 base, and 21 bases lay between the germline ends. Germline loops: CDR1 SEHNR, CDR2 FQNEAQ (reference sequence). Study processing details: Amplification of reference gene primers provided the estimated nucleated cell counts. Assay used: immunoSEQ multiplex PCR; TCRdb lists only in-frame clones, some missing. V, J and clone size derive from that table, while D and trimming were established from the DNA sequence. The data contain roughly 20,000 clones, roughly 80% of them singletons. The chain employs TRBV7-9 and TRBJ2-3; possible D gene TRBD2, 5 bases. The sequencing input was peripheral blood. This TCR came from a man older than 75 with acute or convalescent COVID-19. CDR3 in amino acids: CASTLSRVSVGTDTQYF. The CDR3 DNA is TGTGCCAGCACCCTAAGTCGGGTTAGCGTGGGCACAGATACGCAGTATTTT.